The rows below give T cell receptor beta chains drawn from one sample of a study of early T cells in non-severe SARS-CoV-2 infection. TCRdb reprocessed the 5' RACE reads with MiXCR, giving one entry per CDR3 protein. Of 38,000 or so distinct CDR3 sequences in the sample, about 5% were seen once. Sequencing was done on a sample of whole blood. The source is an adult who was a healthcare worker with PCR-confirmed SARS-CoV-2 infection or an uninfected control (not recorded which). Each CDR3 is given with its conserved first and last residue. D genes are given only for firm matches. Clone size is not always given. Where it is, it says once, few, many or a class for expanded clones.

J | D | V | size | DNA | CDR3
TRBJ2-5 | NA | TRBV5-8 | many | TGTGCCAGCAAGGAGGGTAATCAAGAGACCCAGTACTTC | CASKEGNQETQYF
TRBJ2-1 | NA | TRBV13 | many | TGTGCCAGCAGCTTATACCCGGTCGACAATGAGCAGTTCTTC | CASSLYPVDNEQFF
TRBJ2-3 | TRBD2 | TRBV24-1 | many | TGTGCCACCAGTGACCTAACCCAAGGACTAGCTGGTTGGGATACGCAGTATTTT | CATSDLTQGLAGWDTQYF
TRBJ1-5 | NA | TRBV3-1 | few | TGTGCCAGCAGCCAGAACTCTCAGCCCCAGCATTTT | CASSQNSQPQHF
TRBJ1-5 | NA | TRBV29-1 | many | TGCAGCGTTGAAGGGGGGAGGGATATGCCCCAGCATTTT | CSVEGGRDMPQHF
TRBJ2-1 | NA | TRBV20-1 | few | TGCAGTGCTAGTGACGGTTCTCATGAGCAGTTCTTC | CSASDGSHEQFF
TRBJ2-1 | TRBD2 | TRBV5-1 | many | TGCGCCAGCAGCTGGCGTGGCGGGAGTGAGCAGTTCTTC | CASSWRGGSEQFF
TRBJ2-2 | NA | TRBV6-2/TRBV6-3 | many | TGTGCCAGCAGACGTACAGGGTCCGGGGAGCTGTTTTTT | CASRRTGSGELFF
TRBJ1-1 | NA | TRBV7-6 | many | TGTGCCAGCAGCCGCGACTTGAACACTGAAGCTTTCTTT | CASSRDLNTEAFF
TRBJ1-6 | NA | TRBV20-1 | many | TGCAGTGCTCCACAGGGCTTTGGTTCACCCCTCCACTTT | CSAPQGFGSPLHF
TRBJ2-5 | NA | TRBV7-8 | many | TGTGCCAGCAGCTCCGAGGGGGGTTGGGCCCAGTACTTC | CASSSEGGWAQYF
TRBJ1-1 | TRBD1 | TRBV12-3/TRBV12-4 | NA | TGTGCCAGCAGTCCGCTGACAGGGGGTGCTTTCTTT | CASSPLTGGAFF
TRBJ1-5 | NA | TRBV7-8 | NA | TGTGCCAGCAGCTTACAGGTTTTTTGGGGGCCCCAGCATTTT | CASSLQVFWGPQHF
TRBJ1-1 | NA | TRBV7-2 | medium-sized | TGTGCCAGCAGCTTACAGGGACTGAACACTGAAGCTTTCTTT | CASSLQGLNTEAFF
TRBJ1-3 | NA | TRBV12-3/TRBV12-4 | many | TGTGCCAGCATCCCCGGTGCAGCTGGAAACACCATATATTTT | CASIPGAAGNTIYF
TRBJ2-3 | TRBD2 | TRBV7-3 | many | TGTGCCAGCAGGCGCGCCGGACTAGCGGGGAACACAGATACGCAGTATTTT | CASRRAGLAGNTDTQYF
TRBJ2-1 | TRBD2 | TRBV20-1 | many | TGCAGTGCTAAAGGGGCGGGGGTAAATGAGCAGTTCTTC | CSAKGAGVNEQFF
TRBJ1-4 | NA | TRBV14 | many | TGTGCCAGCAGCCAAGTAATCGGGGCCGGTGAAAAACTGTTTTTT | CASSQVIGAGEKLFF
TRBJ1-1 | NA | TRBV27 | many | TGTGCCAGCAGGGAGATGGGCAGGGAGGGCACTGAAGCTTTCTTT | CASREMGREGTEAFF
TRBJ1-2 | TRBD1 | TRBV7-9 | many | TGTGCCAGCAGCCAGGGACAGGGGAAGGGCGGCTACACCTTC | CASSQGQGKGGYTF
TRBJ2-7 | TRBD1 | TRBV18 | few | TGTGCCAGCTCACCACCGGGACAGGGAATAAGCGAGCAGTACTTC | CASSPPGQGISEQYF
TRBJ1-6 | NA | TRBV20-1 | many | TGCAGTGCTAGAGAGGACAGCAATTCACCCCTCCACTTT | CSAREDSNSPLHF
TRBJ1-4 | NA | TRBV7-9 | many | TGTGCCAGCAGCCCACCCCCGAGGCCTTCTGCAACTAATGAAAAACTGTTTTTT | CASSPPPRPSATNEKLFF
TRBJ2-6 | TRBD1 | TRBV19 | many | TGTGCCAGTAGTCCCGGACAGGCCCGCTCTGGGGCCAACGTCCTGACTTTC | CASSPGQARSGANVLTF
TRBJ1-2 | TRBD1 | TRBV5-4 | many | TGTGCCAGCAGCTTGGTCGGCGGACAGGGGCATGGCTACACCTTC | CASSLVGGQGHGYTF
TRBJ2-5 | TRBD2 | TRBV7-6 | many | TGTGCCAGCAGCCAAGTCCGGACTAGTCAAGAGACCCAGTACTTC | CASSQVRTSQETQYF
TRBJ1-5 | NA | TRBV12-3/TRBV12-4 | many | TGTGCCAGCAGTTTTGGAGGGAATCAGCCCCAGCATTTT | CASSFGGNQPQHF
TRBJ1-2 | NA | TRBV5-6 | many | TGTGCCAGCAGCAGATACAGGGTATCGGATGGCTACACCTTC | CASSRYRVSDGYTF
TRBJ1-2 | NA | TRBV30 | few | TGTGCCTGGATAGCCGCGCAGGCTGCTAACTATGGCTACACCTTC | CAWIAAQAANYGYTF
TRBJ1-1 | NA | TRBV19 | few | TGTGCCAGTTCCGGGGGCCGAGCTATGAACACTGAAGCTTTCTTT | CASSGGRAMNTEAFF
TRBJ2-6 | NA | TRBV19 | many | TGTGCCAGTAGTCCCCTCCGGGGCTCTGGGGCCAACGTCCTGACTTTC | CASSPLRGSGANVLTF
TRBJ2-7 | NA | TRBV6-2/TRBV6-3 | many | TGTGCCAGCAGTCCCGGACAGCTCTACGAGCAGTACTTC | CASSPGQLYEQYF
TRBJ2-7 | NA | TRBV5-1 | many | TGCGCCAGCAGCGTAGACGGAAGGAGCTCCTACGAGCAGTACTTC | CASSVDGRSSYEQYF
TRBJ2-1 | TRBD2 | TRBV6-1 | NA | TGTGCCAGCAGTGAAGTTGGGACTAGCGGGGCCTACAATGAGCAGTTCTTC | CASSEVGTSGAYNEQFF
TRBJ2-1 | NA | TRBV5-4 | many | TGTGCCAGCAGCCAGGGACAATACAATGAGCAGTTCTTC | CASSQGQYNEQFF
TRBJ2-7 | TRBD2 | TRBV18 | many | TGTGCCAGCTCACAAGAGGGCGGGGGGAACTACGAGCAGTACTTC | CASSQEGGGNYEQYF
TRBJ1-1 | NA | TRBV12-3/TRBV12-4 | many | TGTGCCAGCAGTTTTGGTGTCGGTTGGACTGAAGCTTTCTTT | CASSFGVGWTEAFF
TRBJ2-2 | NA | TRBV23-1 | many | TGCGCCAGCAGTCATGCACCCGGGGAGCTGTTTTTT | CASSHAPGELFF
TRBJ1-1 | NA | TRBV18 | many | TGTGCCAGCTCACCGGAGACAGGATTGAACACTGAAGCTTTCTTT | CASSPETGLNTEAFF
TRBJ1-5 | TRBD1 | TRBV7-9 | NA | TGTGCCAGCAGCCCGGGACAGACCAATCAGCCCCAGCATTTT | CASSPGQTNQPQHF
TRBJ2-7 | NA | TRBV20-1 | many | TGCAGTGCTAGAGGCCCCGACAGCTACGAGCAGTACTTC | CSARGPDSYEQYF
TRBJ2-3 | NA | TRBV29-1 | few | TGCAGCGTTGATCGGGACAGCACAGATACGCAGTATTTT | CSVDRDSTDTQYF
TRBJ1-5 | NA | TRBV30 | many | TGTGCCTGGAGCCCCCCGCGGAGTAGCAATCAGCCCCAGCATTTT | CAWSPPRSSNQPQHF
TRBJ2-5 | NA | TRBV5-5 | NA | TGTGCCAGCAGCCCTAAGACATCGACGGGGACCCAGTACTTC | CASSPKTSTGTQYF
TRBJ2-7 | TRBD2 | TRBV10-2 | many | TGCGCCAGTTGCGGACTAGCGGGCACCTGCGAGCAGTACTTC | CASCGLAGTCEQYF
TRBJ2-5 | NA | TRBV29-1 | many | TGCAGCGTTGAAGGCAGGGTGGACCAAGAGACCCAGTACTTC | CSVEGRVDQETQYF
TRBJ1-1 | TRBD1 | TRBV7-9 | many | TGTGCCAGCAAGACAGGGGGCACTGAAGCTTTCTTT | CASKTGGTEAFF
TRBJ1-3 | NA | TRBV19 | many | TGTGCCAGTAGTATAGCAACAAATTGGGACTCTGGAAACACCATATATTTT | CASSIATNWDSGNTIYF
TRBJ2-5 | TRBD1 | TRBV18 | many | TGTGCCAGCTCGCCTTCCCGGGACAGCGAGACCCAGTACTTC | CASSPSRDSETQYF
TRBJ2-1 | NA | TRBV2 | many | TGTGCCAGCAGTGAAGCGACAGGGAGGGGGTTCTTC | CASSEATGRGFF
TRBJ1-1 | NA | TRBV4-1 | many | TGCGCCAGCAGCCCGCGACAGGTGAACACTGAAGCTTTCTTT | CASSPRQVNTEAFF
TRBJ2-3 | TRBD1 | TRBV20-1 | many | TGCAGTGCTAGAACAGGGGGCTCAAAAGATACGCAGTATTTT | CSARTGGSKDTQYF